These 3 T cell receptor beta chains were sequenced from one sample in a study of patients and donors after allogeneic stem cell transplantation (dated by TCRdb to 2020 to 2022). Library prep was done by RT-PCR. For sequencing, a NextSeq 550 was employed. In-frame beta chains were kept once TCRdb had trimmed the public reads at Q25 with fastp and called clones with MiXCR. Records with the same CDR3 protein are collapsed into one entry carrying the most frequent genes and DNA. The sample includes 920,000 or so distinct CDR3 sequences, with roughly 18% observed a single time. The top ten constitute 5% to 6.5% of the sample. The sample comprised blood, either unsorted or a sorted T cell fraction (not recorded which). The source of these receptors is a human donor who was either an allogeneic HSCT recipient or a stem cell or donor lymphocyte infusion donor (not recorded which). It is not recorded whose cells these are; they may come from a transplant donor.

The table lists this clonotype with a few counts. V is TRBV6-1 and J is TRBJ2-7, with 7 positions matching TRBD1. The junction had 10 bases not matched to a gene; V was cut back by 6 bases and J by 2 bases. Germline assignment: CDR1 MNHNS and CDR2 SASEGT. The CDR3 consists of 15 residues. The CDR3 protein is CASRIGAGGTYEQYF. In nucleotides, the CDR3 is TGTGCCAGCAGGATCGGGGCAGGGGGTACCTACGAGCAGTACTTC.

The chain links TRBV10-2 to TRBJ2-5; tentatively, D is TRBD2 (6 bases). The CDR3 extends over 18 amino acids. Trimming shortened V by 0 bases and J by 3 bases, and 20 bases separated the two germline ends. CDR1 is WSHSY and CDR2 is SAAADI in the germline V gene. Here the CDR3 reads CASSESMAGWGMEETQYF. The CDR3 coding sequence is TGCGCCAGCAGTGAGTCGATGGCGGGATGGGGTATGGAAGAGACCCAGTACTTC.

The chain uses TRBV6-1 and TRBJ2-7; 7 bases align to TRBD2. With 6 bases clipped from V and 3 bases from J, the junction kept 11 bases outside the gene matches. The CDR3 covers 15 residues. Germline assignment: CDR1 MNHNS and CDR2 SASEGT. CDR3 coding DNA: TGTGCCAGCAGACCCCCGGGTCTAGCGGACTACGAGCAGTACTTC. Translating gives CASRPPGLADYEQYF.